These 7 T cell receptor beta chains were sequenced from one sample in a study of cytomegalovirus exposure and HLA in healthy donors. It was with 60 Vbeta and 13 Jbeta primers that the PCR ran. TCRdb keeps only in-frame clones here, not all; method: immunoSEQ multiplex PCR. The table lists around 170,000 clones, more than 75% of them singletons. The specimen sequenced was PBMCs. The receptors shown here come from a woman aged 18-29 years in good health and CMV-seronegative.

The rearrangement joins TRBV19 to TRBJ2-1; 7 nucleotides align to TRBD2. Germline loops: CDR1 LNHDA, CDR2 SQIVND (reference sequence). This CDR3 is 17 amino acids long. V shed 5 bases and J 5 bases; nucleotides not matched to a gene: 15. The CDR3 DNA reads TGTGCCAGTAGTCCCCGCCTGGGTCCAGCGGGGCACAATGAGCAGTTCTTC. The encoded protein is CASSPRLGPAGHNEQFF.

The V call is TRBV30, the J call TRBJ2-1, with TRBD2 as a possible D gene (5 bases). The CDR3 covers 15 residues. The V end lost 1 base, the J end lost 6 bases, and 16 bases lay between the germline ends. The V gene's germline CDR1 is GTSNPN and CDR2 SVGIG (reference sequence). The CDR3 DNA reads TGTGCCTGGAGTGACGGGATCCCGCCTATCAATGAGCAGTTCTTC. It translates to CAWSDGIPPINEQFF. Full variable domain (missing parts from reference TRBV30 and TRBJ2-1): SQTIHQWPATLVQPVGSPLSLECTVEGTSNPNLYWYRQAAGRGLQLLFYSVGIGQISSEVPQNLSASRPQDRQFILSSKKLLLSDSGFYLCAWSDGIPPINEQFFGPGTRLTVL.

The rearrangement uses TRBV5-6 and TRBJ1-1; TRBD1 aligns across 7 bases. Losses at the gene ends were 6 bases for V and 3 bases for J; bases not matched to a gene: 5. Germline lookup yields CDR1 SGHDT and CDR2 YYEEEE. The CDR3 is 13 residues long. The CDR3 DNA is TGTGCCAGCACGGGACAGTTTTACACTGAAGCTTTCTTT. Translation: CASTGQFYTEAFF.

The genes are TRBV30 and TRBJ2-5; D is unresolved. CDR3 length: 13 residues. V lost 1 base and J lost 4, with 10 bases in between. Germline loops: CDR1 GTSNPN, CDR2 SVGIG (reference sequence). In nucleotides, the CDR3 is TGTGCCTGGAGTGATATTTCCGGAGAGACCCAGTACTTC. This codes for CAWSDISGETQYF.

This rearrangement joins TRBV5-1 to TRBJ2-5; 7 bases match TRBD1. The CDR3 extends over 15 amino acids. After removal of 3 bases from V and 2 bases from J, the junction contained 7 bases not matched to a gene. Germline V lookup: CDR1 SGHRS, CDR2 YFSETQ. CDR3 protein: CASSSLSDRQETQYF. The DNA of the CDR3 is TGCGCCAGCAGCTCGCTTTCGGACAGGCAAGAGACCCAGTACTTC.

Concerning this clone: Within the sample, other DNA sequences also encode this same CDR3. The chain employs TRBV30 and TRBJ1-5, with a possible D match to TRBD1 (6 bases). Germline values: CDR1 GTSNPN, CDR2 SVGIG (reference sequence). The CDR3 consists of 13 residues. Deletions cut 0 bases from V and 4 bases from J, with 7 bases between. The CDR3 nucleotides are TGTGCCTGGAGTGTGCAGGGGAATCAGCCCCAGCATTTT. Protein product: CAWSVQGNQPQHF. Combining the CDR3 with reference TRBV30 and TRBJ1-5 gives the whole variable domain SQTIHQWPATLVQPVGSPLSLECTVEGTSNPNLYWYRQAAGRGLQLLFYSVGIGQISSEVPQNLSASRPQDRQFILSSKKLLLSDSGFYLCAWSVQGNQPQHFGDGTRLSIL.

The CDR3 sequence is CASSSRGSGAFRTQYF. DNA for the CDR3: TGTGCCAGCAGCTCCCGGGGTAGCGGGGCCTTCCGGACCCAGTACTTC. The chain combines TRBV11-2 with TRBJ2-5, with TRBD2 identical over 8 bases. The trim removed 4 bases at V and 7 bases at J, leaving 14 bases unmatched. The CDR3 has 16 amino acids. In germline, CDR1 is SGHAT, CDR2 FQNNGV.